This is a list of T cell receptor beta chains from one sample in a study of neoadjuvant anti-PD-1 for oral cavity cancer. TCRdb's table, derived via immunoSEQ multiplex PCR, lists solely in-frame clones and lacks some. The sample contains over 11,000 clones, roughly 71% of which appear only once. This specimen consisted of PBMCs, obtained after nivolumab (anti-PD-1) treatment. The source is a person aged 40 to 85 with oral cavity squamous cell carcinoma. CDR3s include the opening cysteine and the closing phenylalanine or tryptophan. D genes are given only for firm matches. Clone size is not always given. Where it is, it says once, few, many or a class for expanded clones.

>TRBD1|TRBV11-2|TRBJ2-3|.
TGTGCCAGCAGCCCCCAGGTGGCGGGACAGGAGGTCACAGATACGCAGTATTTT
CASSPQVAGQEVTDTQYF
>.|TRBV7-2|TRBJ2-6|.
TGTGCCAGCAGCAGATACAACTCTGGGGCCAACGTCCTGACTTTC
CASSRYNSGANVLTF
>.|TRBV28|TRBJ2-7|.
TGTGCCAGCAGCCCACAGGCCCCCTACGAGCAGTACTTC
CASSPQAPYEQYF
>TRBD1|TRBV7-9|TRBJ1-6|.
TGTGCCAGCAGCACCGACAGGGGGTCCTATAATTCACCCCTCCACTTT
CASSTDRGSYNSPLHF
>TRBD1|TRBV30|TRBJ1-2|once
TGTGCCTGGAGCCGGATTGGGACAGGGAGAGACTATGGCTACACCTTC
CAWSRIGTGRDYGYTF
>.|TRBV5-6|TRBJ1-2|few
TGTGCCAGCAGCTTGATCGGTAATCTCAATGGCTACACCTTC
CASSLIGNLNGYTF
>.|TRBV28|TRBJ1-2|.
TGTGCCAGCAGTTTAATCGGGGTTGAATGGGGCTACACCTTC
CASSLIGVEWGYTF
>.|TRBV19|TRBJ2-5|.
TGTGCCAGTAGTATCCGGGCAGGGAAAGAGACCCAGTACTTC
CASSIRAGKETQYF
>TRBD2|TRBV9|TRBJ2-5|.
TGTGCCAGCAGCGTCGCACTAGCGCCAGAGACCCAGTACTTC
CASSVALAPETQYF
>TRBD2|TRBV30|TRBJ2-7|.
TGTGCCTGGAGTAGTGGTAGCGGGAGATCAGGCGAGCAGTACTTC
CAWSSGSGRSGEQYF
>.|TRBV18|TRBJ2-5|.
TGTGCCAGCTCACTAACAGGGACCCAGTACTTC
CASSLTGTQYF
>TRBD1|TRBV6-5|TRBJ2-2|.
TGTGCCAGCAGTTCGGGGGGACAGGGGGCCGGGGAGCTGTTTTTT
CASSSGGQGAGELFF
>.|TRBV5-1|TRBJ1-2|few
TGCGCCAGCAGCTTGACAGGCTATGGCTACACCTTC
CASSLTGYGYTF
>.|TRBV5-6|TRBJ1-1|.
TGTGCCAGCAGCTTGGTGACGGGCACTGAAGCTTTCTTT
CASSLVTGTEAFF
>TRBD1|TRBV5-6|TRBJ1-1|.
TGTGCCAGCAGCGTCGGGACAGCGACTGAAGCTTTCTTT
CASSVGTATEAFF
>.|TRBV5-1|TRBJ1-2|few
TGCGCCAGCAGCTTGGGATACCTCGGGGCTAACTATGGCTACACCTTC
CASSLGYLGANYGYTF
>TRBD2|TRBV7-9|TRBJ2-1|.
TGTGCCAGCAGCTTTCCCACCGGGCGGGAGTCAGGTGAGCAGTTCTTC
CASSFPTGRESGEQFF
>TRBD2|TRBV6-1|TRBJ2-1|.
TGTGCCACCGTAAGGACTAGCGGGTGGTACAATGAGCAGTTCTTC
CATVRTSGWYNEQFF
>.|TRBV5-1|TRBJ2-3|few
TGCGCCAGCAGCTTGGAAAGCCTAGACACAGATACGCAGTATTTT
CASSLESLDTDTQYF
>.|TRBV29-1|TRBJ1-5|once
TGCAGCGTGCAGGAGAATAGCAATCAGCCCCAGCATTTT
CSVQENSNQPQHF
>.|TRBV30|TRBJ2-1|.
TGTGCCTGGACCTCGGGGGGCAGCTCCTACAATGAGCAGTTCTTC
CAWTSGGSSYNEQFF
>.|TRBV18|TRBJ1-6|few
TGTGCCAGCTCACCGACGGACGGAGATTCACCCCTCCACTTT
CASSPTDGDSPLHF
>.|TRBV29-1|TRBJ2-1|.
TGCAGCGGGGCGCAAAGAGCAAATGAGCAGTTCTTC
CSGAQRANEQFF
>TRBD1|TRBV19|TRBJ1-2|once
TGTGCCAGTAGTATACGGACAGGCGCCTATGGCTACACCTTC
CASSIRTGAYGYTF
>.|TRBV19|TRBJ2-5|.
TGTGCCAGTACCGAACAAGAGACCCAGTACTTC
CASTEQETQYF
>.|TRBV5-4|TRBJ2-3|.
TGTGCCAGCAGCTTGTATGGGGGACCTAGCACAGATACGCAGTATTTT
CASSLYGGPSTDTQYF
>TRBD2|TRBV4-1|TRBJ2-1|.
TGCGCCAGCAGCTCCGGACTAGCGGGGGGGTACAATGAGCAGTTCTTC
CASSSGLAGGYNEQFF
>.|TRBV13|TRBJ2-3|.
TGTGCCAGCAGCTTATCCTTGACTAAAGATACGCAGTATTTT
CASSLSLTKDTQYF
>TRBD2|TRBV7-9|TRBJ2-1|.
TGTGCCAGCAGCTTAGTAGGACTAGCTAGGCCCTACAATGAGCAGTTCTTC
CASSLVGLARPYNEQFF
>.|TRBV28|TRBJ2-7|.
TGTGCCAGCAGTTTCGGGGGTCCCTCCTACGAGCAGTACTTC
CASSFGGPSYEQYF
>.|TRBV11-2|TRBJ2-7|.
TGTGCCAGCAGCTTAGACGGGACCGCAGGCGAGCAGTACTTC
CASSLDGTAGEQYF
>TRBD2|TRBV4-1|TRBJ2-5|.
TGCGCCAGCAGCCGGGCCCCGGGAGGAGAGACCCAGTACTTC
CASSRAPGGETQYF
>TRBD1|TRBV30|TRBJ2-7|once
TGTGCCTGTTACCGAGGGGCAGGGGGCTTCTACGAGCAGTACTTC
CACYRGAGGFYEQYF
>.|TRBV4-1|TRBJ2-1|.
TGCGCCAGCAGCCCTCGGACGGGTGCCTACAATGAGCAGTTCTTC
CASSPRTGAYNEQFF
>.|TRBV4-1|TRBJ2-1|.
TGCGCCAGCAGCCAAGGGACAGCGGTGATAGGGTACAATGAGCAGTTCTTC
CASSQGTAVIGYNEQFF
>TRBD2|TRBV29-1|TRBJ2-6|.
TGCAGCGTTGTCCATCCGTGCTGCAGACTAGCGGGAGTGGAGAATTCTGGGGCCAACGTCCTGACTTTC
CSVVHPCCRLAGVENSGANVLTF
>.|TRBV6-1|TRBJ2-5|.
TGTGCCAGCAGTGAGGCTGGCAGCGGAATCCAAGAGACCCAGTACTTC
CASSEAGSGIQETQYF
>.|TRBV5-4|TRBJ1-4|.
TGTGCCAGCAGCTTGGGGGGGGCGCAGACTAATGAAAAACTGTTTTTT
CASSLGGAQTNEKLFF
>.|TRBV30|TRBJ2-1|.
TGTGCCTGGAGCGCCACTAGCTCTCGTAAGAATGAGCAGTTCTTC
CAWSATSSRKNEQFF
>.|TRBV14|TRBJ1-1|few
TGTGCCAGCAGCCGATACCGCTCAGGTGAAGCTTTCTTT
CASSRYRSGEAFF
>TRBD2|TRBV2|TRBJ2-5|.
TGTGCCAGCACCGGGACTAGCGGGAGGGGGTTGAGAGAGACCCAGTACTTC
CASTGTSGRGLRETQYF
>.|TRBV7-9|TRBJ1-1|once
TGTGCCAGCAGCTTAGGCAGGGAAGTGGCTGAAGCTTTCTTT
CASSLGREVAEAFF
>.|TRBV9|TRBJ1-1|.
TGTGCCAGCAGCCTGGGACCTTCTAGGGGAACTGAAGCTTTCTTT
CASSLGPSRGTEAFF
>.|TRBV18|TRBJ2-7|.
TGTGCCAGCTCACCCTCAGGAATGCGGGCCTACGAGCAGTACTTC
CASSPSGMRAYEQYF
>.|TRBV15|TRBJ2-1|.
TGTGCCACCAGCACCAGGGGATGGTCTTACAATGAGCAGTTCTTC
CATSTRGWSYNEQFF
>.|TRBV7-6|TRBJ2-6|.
TGTGCCAGCAGCCCAGGCCGGTTGGGGGCCAACGTCCTGACTTTC
CASSPGRLGANVLTF
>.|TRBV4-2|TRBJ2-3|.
TGTGCCAGCAGCCAAGATGGCAGCGGCACAGATACGCAGTATTTT
CASSQDGSGTDTQYF
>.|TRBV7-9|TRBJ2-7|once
TGTGCCAGCAGCTCCGCCGGGTACCGGTACGAGCAGTACTTC
CASSSAGYRYEQYF
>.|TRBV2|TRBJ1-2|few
TGTGCCAGCAGTGAAGGGGCAGGTATCCACTATGGCTACACCTTC
CASSEGAGIHYGYTF
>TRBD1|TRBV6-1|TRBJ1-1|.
TGTGCCAGCAGCTCCGGGACAGGGGTTACTGAAGCTTTCTTT
CASSSGTGVTEAFF
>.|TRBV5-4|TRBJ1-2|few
TGTGCCAGCAGCAGTGGACAGCTCAACTATGGCTACACCTTC
CASSSGQLNYGYTF
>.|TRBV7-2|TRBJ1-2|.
TGTGCCAGCAGCCGGGCCCGGGGGCAGGGAGGCTACACCTTC
CASSRARGQGGYTF
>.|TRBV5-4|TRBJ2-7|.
TGTGCCAGCAGCATTGGTGACGTTTTCTCCTACGAGCAGTACTTC
CASSIGDVFSYEQYF
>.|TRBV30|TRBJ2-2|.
TGTGCCTGGAGTTTGGGCGGAGAGCTGTTTTTT
CAWSLGGELFF
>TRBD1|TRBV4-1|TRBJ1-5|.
TGCGCCAGCAGCCCAGGGCAGGGGGCCCTTAGCAATCAGCCCCAGCATTTT
CASSPGQGALSNQPQHF
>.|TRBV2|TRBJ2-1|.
TGTGCCAGCAACCCCCGGGACAACTACAATGAGCAGTTCTTC
CASNPRDNYNEQFF
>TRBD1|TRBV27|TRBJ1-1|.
TGTGCCAGCAGCCAAATGACAGGGAGAACTGAAGCTTTCTTT
CASSQMTGRTEAFF
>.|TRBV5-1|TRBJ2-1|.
TGCGCCAGCAGCTTGTTCTCCTCCTACAATGAGCAGTTCTTC
CASSLFSSYNEQFF
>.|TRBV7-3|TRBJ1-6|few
TGTGCCAGCAGCTTACAGGGAGGGGATTCACCCCTCCACTTT
CASSLQGGDSPLHF